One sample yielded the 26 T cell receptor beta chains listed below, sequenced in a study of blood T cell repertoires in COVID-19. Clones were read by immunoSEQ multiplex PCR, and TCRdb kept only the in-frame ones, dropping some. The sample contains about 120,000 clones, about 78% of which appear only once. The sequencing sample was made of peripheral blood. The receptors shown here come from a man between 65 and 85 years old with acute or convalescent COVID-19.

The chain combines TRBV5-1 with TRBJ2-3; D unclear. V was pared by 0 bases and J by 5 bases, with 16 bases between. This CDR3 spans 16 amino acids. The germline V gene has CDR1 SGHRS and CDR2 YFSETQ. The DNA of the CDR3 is TGCGCCAGCAGCTTGGCGTCCCCTGGGCGTGGAGATACGCAGTATTTT. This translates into CASSLASPGRGDTQYF.

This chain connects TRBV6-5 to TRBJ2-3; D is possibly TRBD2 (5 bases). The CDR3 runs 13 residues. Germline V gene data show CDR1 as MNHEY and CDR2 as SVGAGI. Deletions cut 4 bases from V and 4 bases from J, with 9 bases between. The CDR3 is CASSSPGSDTQYF. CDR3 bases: TGTGCCAGCAGTTCCCCGGGGTCAGATACGCAGTATTTT.

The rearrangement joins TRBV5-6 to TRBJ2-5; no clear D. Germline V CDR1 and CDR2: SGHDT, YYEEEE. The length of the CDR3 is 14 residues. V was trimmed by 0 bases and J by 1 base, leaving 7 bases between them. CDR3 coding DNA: TGTGCCAGCAGCTTGGTCCACACCCAAGAGACCCAGTACTTC. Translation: CASSLVHTQETQYF.

The DNA of the CDR3 is TGTGCCAGCGGCCCTACGTGGAGCGGCGAGCAGTACTTC. It is translated as CASGPTWSGEQYF. The J gene is TRBJ2-7, the V gene TRBV27, with TRBD2 as a possible D gene (5 bases). The germline CDR1 and CDR2 sequences are MNHEY and SMNVEV (reference sequence). The V gene lost 8 bases and the J gene lost 6 bases, with 17 bases spanning the gap. The CDR3 consists of 13 residues.

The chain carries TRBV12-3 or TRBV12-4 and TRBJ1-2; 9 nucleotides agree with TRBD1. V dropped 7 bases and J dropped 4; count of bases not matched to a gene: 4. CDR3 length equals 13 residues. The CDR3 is CASIKDRGYGYTF. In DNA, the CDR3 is TGTGCCAGCATTAAGGACAGGGGCTATGGCTACACCTTC.

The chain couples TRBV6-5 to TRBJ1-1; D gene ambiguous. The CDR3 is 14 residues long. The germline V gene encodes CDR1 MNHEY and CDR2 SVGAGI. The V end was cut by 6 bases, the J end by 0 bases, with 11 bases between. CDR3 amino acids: CASRRVEMNTEAFF. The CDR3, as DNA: TGTGCCAGCAGGAGGGTTGAGATGAACACTGAAGCTTTCTTT.

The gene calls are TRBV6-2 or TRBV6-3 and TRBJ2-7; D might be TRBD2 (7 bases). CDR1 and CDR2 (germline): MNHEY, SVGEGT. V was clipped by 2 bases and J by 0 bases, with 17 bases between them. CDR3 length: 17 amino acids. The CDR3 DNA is TGTGCCAGCAGTTACCGGGTAGGGGGGGCACTCTCCTACGAGCAGTACTTC. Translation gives CASSYRVGGALSYEQYF.

The CDR3 protein is CAWTNRERETQYF. The CDR3 DNA reads as TGTGCCTGGACCAACAGGGAACGAGAGACCCAGTACTTC. The chain links TRBV30 to TRBJ2-5; TRBD1 is a possible D gene (6 bases). CDR3 length equals 13 residues. Germline V CDR1 and CDR2: GTSNPN, SVGIG (reference sequence). The ends were cut back, 4 bases at V and 4 bases at J, with 13 bases in the middle.

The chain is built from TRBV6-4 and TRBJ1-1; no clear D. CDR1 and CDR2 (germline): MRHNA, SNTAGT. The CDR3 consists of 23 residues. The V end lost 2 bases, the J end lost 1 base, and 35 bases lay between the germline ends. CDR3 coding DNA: TGTGCCAGCAGTGACGAATATGTAACCCGCTCAGGCCGATGTCAGACGGAGAACACTGAAGCTTTCTTT. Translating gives CASSDEYVTRSGRCQTENTEAFF.

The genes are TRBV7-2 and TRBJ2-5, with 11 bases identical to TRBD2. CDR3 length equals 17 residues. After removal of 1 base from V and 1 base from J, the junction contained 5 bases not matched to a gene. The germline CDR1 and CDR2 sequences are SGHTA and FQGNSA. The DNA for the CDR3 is TGTGCCAGCAGCTTAGGCCTTGGGACTAGCGGCCAAGAGACCCAGTACTTC. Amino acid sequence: CASSLGLGTSGQETQYF. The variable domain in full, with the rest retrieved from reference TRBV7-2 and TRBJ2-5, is GAGVSQSPSNKVTEKGKDVELRCDPISGHTALYWYRQSLGQGLEFLIYFQGNSAPDKSGLPSDRFSAERTGGSVSTLTIQRTQQEDSAVYLCASSLGLGTSGQETQYFGPGTRLLVL.

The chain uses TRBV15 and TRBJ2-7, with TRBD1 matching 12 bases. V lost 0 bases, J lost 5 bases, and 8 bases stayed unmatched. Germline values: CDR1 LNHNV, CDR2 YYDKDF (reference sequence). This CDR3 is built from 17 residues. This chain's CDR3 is CATSRDLPGQGAHEQYF. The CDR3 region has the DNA TGTGCCACCAGCAGAGATCTCCCGGGACAGGGGGCCCACGAGCAGTACTTC. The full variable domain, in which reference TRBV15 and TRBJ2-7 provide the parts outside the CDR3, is DAMVIQNPRYQVTQFGKPVTLSCSQTLNHNVMYWYQQKSSQAPKLLFHYYDKDFNNEADTPDNFQSRRPNTSFCFLDIRSPGLGDTAMYLCATSRDLPGQGAHEQYFGPGTRLTVT.

CDR3 nucleotide sequence: TGTGCCAGCAGCGTGACGACCGGGACAGGGTTTGGAAACACCATATATTTT. It codes for CASSVTTGTGFGNTIYF. The rearrangement links TRBV11-2 to TRBJ1-3; 9 bases agree with TRBD1. The CDR3 covers 17 residues. V trimming: 5 bases; J trimming: 3 bases; junction bases outside the gene matches: 11. Germline CDR1 and CDR2: SGHAT and FQNNGV.

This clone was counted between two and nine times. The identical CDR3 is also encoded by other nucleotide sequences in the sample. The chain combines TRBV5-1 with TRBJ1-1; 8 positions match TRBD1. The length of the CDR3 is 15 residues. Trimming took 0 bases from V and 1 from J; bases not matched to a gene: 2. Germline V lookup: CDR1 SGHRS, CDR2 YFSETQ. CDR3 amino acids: CASSLAGQGNTEAFF. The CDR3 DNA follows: TGCGCCAGCAGCTTGGCCGGACAGGGGAACACTGAAGCTTTCTTT. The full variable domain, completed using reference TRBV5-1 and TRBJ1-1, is KAGVTQTPRYLIKTRGQQVTLSCSPISGHRSVSWYQQTPGQGLQFLFEYFSETQRNKGNFPGRFSGRQFSNSRSEMNVSTLELGDSALYLCASSLAGQGNTEAFFGQGTRLTVV.

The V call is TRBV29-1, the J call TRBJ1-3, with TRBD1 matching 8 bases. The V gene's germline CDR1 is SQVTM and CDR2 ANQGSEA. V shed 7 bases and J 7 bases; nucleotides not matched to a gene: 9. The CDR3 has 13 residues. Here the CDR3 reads CSARTGIKNTIYF. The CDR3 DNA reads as TGCAGCGCCCGGACAGGGATAAAGAACACCATATATTTT. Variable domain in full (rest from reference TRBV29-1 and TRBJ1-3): SAVISQKPSRDICQRGTSLTIQCQVDSQVTMMFWYRQQPGQSLTLIATANQGSEATYESGFVIDKFPISRPNLTFSTLTVSNMSPEDSSIYLCSARTGIKNTIYFGEGSWLTVV.

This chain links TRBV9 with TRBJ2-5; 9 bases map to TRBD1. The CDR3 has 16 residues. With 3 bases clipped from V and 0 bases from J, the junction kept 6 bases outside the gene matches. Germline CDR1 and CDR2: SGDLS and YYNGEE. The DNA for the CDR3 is TGTGCCAGCAGCGGAACAGGGGGCCGGTACCAAGAGACCCAGTACTTC. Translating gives CASSGTGGRYQETQYF.

CDR3 in amino acids: CASSQGQGYNSPLHF. CDR3 DNA sequence: TGCGCCAGCAGCCAGGGACAGGGTTATAATTCACCCCTCCACTTT. The chain carries TRBV4-3 and TRBJ1-6, with 9 bases lining up with TRBD1. Germline CDR1 is LGHNA and CDR2 is YSLEER. Trimming took 3 bases from V and 4 from J; bases not matched to a gene: 1. This CDR3 has 15 amino acids.

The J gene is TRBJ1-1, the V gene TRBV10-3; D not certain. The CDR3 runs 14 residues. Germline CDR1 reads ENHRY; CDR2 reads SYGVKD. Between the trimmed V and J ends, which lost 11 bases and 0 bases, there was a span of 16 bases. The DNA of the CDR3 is TGTGCCGTTACGTTAAGCGGATTGAACACTGAAGCTTTCTTT. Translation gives CAVTLSGLNTEAFF.

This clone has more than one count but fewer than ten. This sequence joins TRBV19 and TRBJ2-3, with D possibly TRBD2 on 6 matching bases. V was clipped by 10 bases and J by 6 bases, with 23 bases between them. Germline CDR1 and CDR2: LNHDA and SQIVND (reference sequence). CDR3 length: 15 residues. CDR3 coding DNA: TGTGCCACCCGGTCGGCGGGGTATGCGGGGGATACGCAGTATTTT. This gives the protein CATRSAGYAGDTQYF. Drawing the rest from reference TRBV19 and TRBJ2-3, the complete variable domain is DGGITQSPKYLFRKEGQNVTLSCEQNLNHDAMYWYRQDPGQGLRLIYYSQIVNDFQKGDIAEGYSVSREKKESFPLTVTSAQKNPTAFYLCATRSAGYAGDTQYFGPGTRLTVL.

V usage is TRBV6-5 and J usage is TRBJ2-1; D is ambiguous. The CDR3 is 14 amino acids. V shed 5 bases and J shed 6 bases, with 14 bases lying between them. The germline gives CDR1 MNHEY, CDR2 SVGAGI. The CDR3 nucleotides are TGTGCCAGCAGTAGGAAGGAGCGTGTCAATGAGCAGTTCTTC. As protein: CASSRKERVNEQFF.

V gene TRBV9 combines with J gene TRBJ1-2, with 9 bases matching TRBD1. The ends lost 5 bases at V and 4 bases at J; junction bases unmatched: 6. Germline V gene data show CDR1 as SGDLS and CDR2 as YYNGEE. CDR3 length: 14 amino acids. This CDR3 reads CASSQQGAIYGYTF. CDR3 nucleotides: TGTGCCAGCAGTCAACAGGGGGCGATCTATGGCTACACCTTC.

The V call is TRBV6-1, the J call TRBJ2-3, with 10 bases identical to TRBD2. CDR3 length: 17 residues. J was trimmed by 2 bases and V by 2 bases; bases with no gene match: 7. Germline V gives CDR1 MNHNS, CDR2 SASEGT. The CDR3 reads CASSELVAGGPTDTQYF. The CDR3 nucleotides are TGTGCCAGCAGTGAATTGGTAGCGGGGGGTCCCACAGATACGCAGTATTTT.

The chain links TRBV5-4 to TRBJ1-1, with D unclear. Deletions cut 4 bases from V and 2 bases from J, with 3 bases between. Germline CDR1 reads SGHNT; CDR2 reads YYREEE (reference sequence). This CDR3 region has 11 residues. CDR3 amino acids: CASSLNTEAFF. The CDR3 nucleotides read TGTGCCAGCAGCCTTAACACTGAAGCTTTCTTT. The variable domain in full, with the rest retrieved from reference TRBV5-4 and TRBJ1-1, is ETGVTQSPTHLIKTRGQQVTLRCSSQSGHNTVSWYQQALGQGPQFIFQYYREEENGRGNFPPRFSGLQFPNYSSELNVNALELDDSALYLCASSLNTEAFFGQGTRLTVV.

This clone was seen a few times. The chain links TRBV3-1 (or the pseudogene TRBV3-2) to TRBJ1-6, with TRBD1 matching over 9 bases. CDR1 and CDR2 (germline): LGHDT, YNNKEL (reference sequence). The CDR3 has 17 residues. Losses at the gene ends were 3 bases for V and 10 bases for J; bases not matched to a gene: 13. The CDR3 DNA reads TGTGCCAGCAGCCACTCCATCCCCGGGACAGGGAACTCACCCCTCCACTTT. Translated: CASSHSIPGTGNSPLHF.

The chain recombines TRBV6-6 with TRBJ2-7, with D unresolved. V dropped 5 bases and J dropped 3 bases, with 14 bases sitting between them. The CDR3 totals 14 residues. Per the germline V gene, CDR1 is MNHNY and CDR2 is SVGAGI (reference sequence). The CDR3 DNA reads TGTGCCAGCAGTCTCGAGCAAAAAAACTACGAGCAGTACTTC. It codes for CASSLEQKNYEQYF.

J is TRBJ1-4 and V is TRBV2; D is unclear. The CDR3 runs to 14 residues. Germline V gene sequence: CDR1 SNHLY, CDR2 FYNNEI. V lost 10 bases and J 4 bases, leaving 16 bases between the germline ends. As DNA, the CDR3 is TGTGCCACCCACCGGGGAACGGATAATGAAAAACTGTTTTTT. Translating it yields CATHRGTDNEKLFF.

This chain's CDR3 is CAWRHHAGGQTDTQYF. In DNA, the CDR3 is TGTGCCTGGAGGCACCATGCGGGGGGGCAGACAGATACGCAGTATTTT. V and J are TRBV30 and TRBJ2-3, with TRBD2 matching 9 bases. The V and J ends lost 3 bases and 3 bases, in that order; junction bases with no gene match: 10. CDR1 is GTSNPN and CDR2 is SVGIG in the germline V gene (reference sequence). The CDR3 has 16 amino acids.